The present entry profiles one T cell receptor (beta chain) with its context. Its cognate antigen is unknown. None of the donors, who were healthy HIV-negative adults, had recently had acute infections or vaccinations. This sample was taken from a study of shared clonotypes between healthy human individuals. Study-wide points: Relative to memory subsets, naive subsets generally showed larger estimated richness. Some naive CD4 clonotypes, 4% to 6%, turned up in common across several donors. Despite large depth, sorted-subset datasets appeared incompletely sequenced.

V lost 5 bases to trimming and J lost 3 bases; unmatched junction nucleotides: 11. The CDR3 totals 17 residues. Germline CDR1 is MDHEN and CDR2 is SYDVKM. Generated by immunoSEQ multiplex PCR, the TCRdb table keeps only in-frame clones and is missing some. The table shows 600,000 to 800,000 clones, with roughly 72% occurring only once. This clonotype was sampled from a woman aged 25-40 years in good health. This sequence joins TRBV28 and TRBJ1-1, with TRBD1 matching 11 bases. The sample taken for sequencing was memory CD4+ T cells sorted from blood. Subset indicated: CD45RA-negative fraction. CDR3 sequence: CASSLGTGGFEYTEAFF. Here the CDR3 DNA reads TGTGCCAGCAGTCTAGGGACAGGGGGTTTTGAGTACACTGAAGCTTTCTTT.